Below, one TCR beta chain is given with its context. What antigen it recognizes has not been identified. No quality values exist for individual bases; no much larger clone is one base distant. The CDR1 and CDR2 encoded by the germline V gene are MRHNA and SNTAGT. From its cysteine to its phenylalanine, the CDR3 spans 13 amino acids. Only the CDR3 DNA stays, 39 bases, in frame from base 1. V is clipped by 3 bases and J by 6 bases, and the sequence between their germline boundaries is 9 bases long. The sample is drawn from a study of T cell responses to AZD1222 COVID-19 vaccine (dated by TCRdb to about 2021). Regarding the research as a whole: AZD1222 recipients whose second dose came at about 4 weeks and those whose second dose came at about 12 weeks were combined into one group, since spike-specific TCR depth and breadth did not differ between the two schedules. TCR sequencing was performed for 233 trial participants, of whom 207 were given two doses of AZD1222 and around 25 were given two doses of MenACWY control vaccine. Trial participants were enrolled by age into subgroups of 18-55, 56-69 and 70-plus years, and 148, 28 and 57 TCR-sequenced participants, respectively, were included in these subgroups.

Interpreted using the paper, the time point label stands for: baseline before first vaccination. Vaccinee samples came from UK trials COV001 and COV002, including a single-blind randomized controlled phase 2/3 trial of AZD1222 (ChAdOx1 nCoV-19) in healthy adults. Trial participant PBMC samples were collected at day 0 and day 28 after the second dose for TCRbeta chain sequencing. The CDR3 regions of human TCRbeta chains were analyzed by immunosequencing. Per the authors' processing: TCRs in the repertoires were matched against a reference library of SARS-CoV-2-specific TCRs that had been generated with the MIRA antigen-specificity platform. Breadth was defined as the fraction of unique TCRs that were SARS-CoV-2-associated. Depth was defined as the fraction of total T cells that were SARS-CoV-2-associated. Using the MIRA data, each spike-specific TCR was mapped to the spike region that the TCR reacts to and placed in a CD4 or CD8 class. Log10-transformed breadth and depth values were compared by one-way ANOVA with Sidak's multiple comparisons tests. TCRdb re-hosts the immuneACCESS table, in-frame sequences only. Its copies lack some clones; in the studies checked, an unresolved V gene accounts for under half of them, and the cause for the rest is not known. The D gene and trimming were derived from the DNA, and the V and J assignments and clone size from that table. This sample gives about 73,000 clones in total; 70% to 90% of them show up just once. 15% to 20% of the sample is held by the ten biggest clonotypes.

The investigation overall reported the following: Spike-specific TCR breadth and depth rose significantly after two AZD1222 doses compared with day 0 and with MenACWY recipients. Participants were mostly white British and included more females than males, and it was suggested by the authors that clonal diversity may have been underestimated. In the small 56-69-year group, the increase in depth fell short of significance, most likely because of low power. Because no samples from the day 14 peak response were available, repertoires could be characterized only after the peak T cell response. The vaccine-associated CD4 TCRs covered the entire spike protein, and the dominant responses fell in regions 160-218 and 743-854. Conclusions about previously exposed vaccinees are limited, since just six or seven AZD1222 recipients were seropositive for SARS-CoV-2 at baseline. Reportedly, close to half of the unique spike-specific TCRs recognized epitopes lying outside the regions that are mutated in the B.1.351 and B.1.1.7 variants.

This specimen was peripheral blood, taken on day 0 of AZD1222 vaccination. This sequence originates from an adult in good health. This sequence uses TRBV6-4 and TRBJ1-5; no D segment can be confidently identified. Read as DNA, the sequence is TGTGCCAGCAGTGAAGGGAGCGGTCAGCCCCAGCATTTT. The resulting protein is CASSEGSGQPQHF.